The entry below gives a single T cell receptor (beta chain) sequence along with its context. Germline-derived CDR1 and CDR2 are SGHRS and YFSETQ. This CDR3 is 14 amino acids long. V gave up 5 bases and J gave up 9 bases; unmatched junction bases: 4. Here immunoSEQ multiplex PCR was the method, and the copy in TCRdb shows in-frame clones only, minus some. The data show approximately 79,000 clones, 88% seen once. The data originate from a study of T cell responses to AZD1222 COVID-19 vaccine. Sequences were derived from peripheral blood, sampled on day 0 of AZD1222 vaccination. The clonotype originates from an adult in good health. This chain uses TRBV5-1 with TRBJ1-6, with 11 bases identical to TRBD1. CDR3 residues: CASSPGTGGSPLHF. For the CDR3, the DNA is TGCGCCAGCAGTCCCGGGACAGGGGGTTCACCCCTCCACTTT.